The 7 T cell receptor beta chains reported below all come from one sample, sequenced in a study of T cell responses to AZD1222 COVID-19 vaccine. Produced via immunoSEQ multiplex PCR; TCRdb's table is partial and in-frame only. The data show around 110,000 clones, under 90% seen once. The sample consisted of peripheral blood, taken on day 0 of AZD1222 vaccination. All receptors derive from an adult in good health.

The rearrangement links TRBV11-2 to TRBJ2-1; 12 nucleotides agree with TRBD2. CDR3 size: 16 residues. Germline V lookup: CDR1 SGHAT, CDR2 FQNNGV. V lost 0 bases and J lost 5; bases outside the gene matches: 2. CDR3: CASSLELAGGNNEQFF. The DNA of the CDR3 is TGTGCCAGCAGCTTAGAACTAGCGGGAGGCAACAATGAGCAGTTCTTC.

This clone turned up a few times. The chain joins TRBV7-9 to TRBJ1-5; possibly TRBD1 for D (6 bases). V was shortened by 11 bases and J by 5 bases, with 16 bases between the two germline ends. CDR1 SEHNR and CDR2 FQNEAQ come from the germline V gene (reference sequence). The CDR3 runs to 13 residues. The DNA for the CDR3 is TGTGCCGGAGCACAGGGAGATTATCAGCCCCAGCATTTT. Amino acid sequence: CAGAQGDYQPQHF.

This rearrangement joins TRBV30 to TRBJ2-2; D is ambiguous. The V and J ends lost 2 bases and 9 bases respectively, with 10 bases between them. The germline V gene has CDR1 GTSNPN and CDR2 SVGIG (reference sequence). This CDR3 has 12 amino acids. The DNA of the CDR3 is TGTGCCTGGAGTCTCTATAGGAGGGAGCTGTTTTTT. This translates into CAWSLYRRELFF.

The V gene is TRBV18, the J gene TRBJ1-1, with D hard to call. The germline V gene encodes CDR1 KGHSH and CDR2 LQKENI. The ends were cut back, 2 bases at V and 1 base at J, with 8 bases in the middle. The CDR3 runs to 14 residues. CDR3 DNA sequence: TGTGCCAGCTCACCAGGGAAAGCGAACACTGAAGCTTTCTTT. Translated, it gives CASSPGKANTEAFF.

The V call is TRBV4-1, the J call TRBJ1-2; 9 bases match TRBD1. Germline lookup yields CDR1 MGHRA and CDR2 YSYEKL. The CDR3 runs 14 residues. V shed 1 base, J shed 3 bases, and the junction held 0 bases outside the gene matches. CDR3 sequence (DNA): TGCGCCAGCAGCCAAGGGGACAGGGACTATGGCTACACCTTC. This gives the protein CASSQGDRDYGYTF.

V and J are TRBV20-1 and TRBJ1-1; D remains unclear. Germline lookup yields CDR1 DFQATT and CDR2 SNEGSKA (reference sequence). V was pared by 1 base and J by 7 bases, with 4 bases between. The CDR3 is 10 amino acids. The CDR3 DNA sequence: TGCAGTGCTAGAGTAAGTGAAGCTTTCTTT. Translating it yields CSARVSEAFF.

The rearrangement joins TRBV6-5 to TRBJ2-7; TRBD2 matches 11 bases. CDR3 length: 14 residues. V gave up 6 bases and J gave up 3 bases; unmatched junction bases: 4. The germline V gene has CDR1 MNHEY and CDR2 SVGAGI. CDR3 amino acids: CASRSTSGSYEQYF. The CDR3, as DNA: TGTGCCAGCAGGAGTACTAGCGGGAGCTACGAGCAGTACTTC.